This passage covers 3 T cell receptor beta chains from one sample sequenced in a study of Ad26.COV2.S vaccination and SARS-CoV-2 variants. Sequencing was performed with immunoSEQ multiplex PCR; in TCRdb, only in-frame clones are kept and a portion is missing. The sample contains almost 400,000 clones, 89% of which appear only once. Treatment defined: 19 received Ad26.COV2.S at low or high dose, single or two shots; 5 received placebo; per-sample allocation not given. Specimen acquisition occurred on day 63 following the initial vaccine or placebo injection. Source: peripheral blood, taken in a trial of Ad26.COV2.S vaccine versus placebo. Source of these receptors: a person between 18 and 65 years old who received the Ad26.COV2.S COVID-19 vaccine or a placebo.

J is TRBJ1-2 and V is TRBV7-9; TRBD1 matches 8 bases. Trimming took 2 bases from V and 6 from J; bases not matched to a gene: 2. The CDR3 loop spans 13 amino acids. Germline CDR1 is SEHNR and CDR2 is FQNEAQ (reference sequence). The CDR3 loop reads CASSLSGGNGYTF. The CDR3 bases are TGTGCCAGCAGCTTATCAGGGGGCAATGGCTACACCTTC.

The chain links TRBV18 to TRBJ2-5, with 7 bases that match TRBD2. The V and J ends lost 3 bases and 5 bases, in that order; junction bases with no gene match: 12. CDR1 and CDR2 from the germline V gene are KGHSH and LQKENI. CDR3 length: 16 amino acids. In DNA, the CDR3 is TGTGCCAGCTCACCTCTGGGCGGGAGTAGTTTGGAGACCCAGTACTTC. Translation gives CASSPLGGSSLETQYF.

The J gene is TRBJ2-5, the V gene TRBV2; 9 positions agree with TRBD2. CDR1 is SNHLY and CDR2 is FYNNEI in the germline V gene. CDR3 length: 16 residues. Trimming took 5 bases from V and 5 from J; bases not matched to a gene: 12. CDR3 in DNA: TGTGCCAGCAGTAGAGGGATAGCGGGAGTTCGGGAGACCCAGTACTTC. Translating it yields CASSRGIAGVRETQYF.